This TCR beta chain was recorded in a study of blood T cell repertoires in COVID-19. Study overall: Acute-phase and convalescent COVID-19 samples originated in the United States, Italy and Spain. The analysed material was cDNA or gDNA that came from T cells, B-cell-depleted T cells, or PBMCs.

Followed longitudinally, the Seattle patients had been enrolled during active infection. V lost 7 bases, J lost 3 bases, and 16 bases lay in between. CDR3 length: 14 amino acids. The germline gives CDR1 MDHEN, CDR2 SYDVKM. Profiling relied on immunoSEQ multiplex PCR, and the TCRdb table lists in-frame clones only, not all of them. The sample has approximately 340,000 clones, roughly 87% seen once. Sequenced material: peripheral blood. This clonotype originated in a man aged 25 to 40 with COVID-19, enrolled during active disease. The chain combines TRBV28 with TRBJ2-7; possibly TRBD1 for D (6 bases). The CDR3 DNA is TGTGCCAGCAAGGGGGTAGTCAATCTCTACGAGCAGTACTTC. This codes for CASKGVVNLYEQYF.